The 28 T cell receptor beta chains below were found in one sample sequenced in a study of blood T cell repertoires in COVID-19. The data were produced by immunoSEQ multiplex PCR, yet TCRdb's version contains in-frame clones alone and is incomplete. The table shows roughly 50,000 clones, with around 80% occurring only once. The sample consisted of peripheral blood. These receptors all come from a man between 60 and 75 years old with acute or convalescent COVID-19.

The CDR3 DNA sequence: TGTGCCAGCTCACCACGGAGGTCGGATCAGCCCCAGCATTTT. Translated: CASSPRRSDQPQHF. The chain uses TRBV18 and TRBJ1-5; D not resolved. V was clipped by 1 base and J by 5 bases, with 9 bases between them. Germline values: CDR1 KGHSH, CDR2 LQKENI. This CDR3 has 14 residues.

Regarding this clone: At the DNA level, this CDR3 is encoded by other sequences in the same sample as well. This chain links TRBV28 with TRBJ2-7; weak D call: TRBD2 (7 bases). The CDR3 length is 13 residues. Germline V CDR1 and CDR2: MDHEN, SYDVKM. Trimming cost V 6 bases and J 2 bases, with 11 bases left between them. CDR3 sequence: CASSRGGTYEQYF. In DNA form, the CDR3 reads TGTGCCAGCAGCCGCGGGGGCACCTACGAGCAGTACTTC.

The chain couples TRBV11-2 to TRBJ2-1; perhaps TRBD2 as D (5 bases). Per the germline V gene, CDR1 is SGHAT and CDR2 is FQNNGV. The CDR3 is 15 residues long. V lost 3 bases, J lost 2 bases, and 11 bases lay in between. The DNA of the CDR3 is TGTGCCAGCAGCTTGGGGAGTGGAACCTACAATGAGCAGTTCTTC. Its translation: CASSLGSGTYNEQFF.

The chain recombines TRBV28 with TRBJ2-5, with TRBD1 identical over 12 bases. This CDR3 is built from 15 residues. Germline assignment: CDR1 MDHEN and CDR2 SYDVKM. Trimming cost V 6 bases and J 5 bases; bases outside gene matches: 7. CDR3 amino acids: CASSTGTGGAETQYF. DNA for the CDR3: TGTGCCAGCAGCACCGGGACAGGGGGCGCGGAGACCCAGTACTTC. The full variable domain, its missing parts supplied by reference TRBV28 and TRBJ2-5, is DVKVTQSSRYLVKRTGEKVFLECVQDMDHENMFWYRQDPGLGLRLIYFSYDVKMKEKGDIPEGYSVSREKKERFSLILESASTNQTSMYLCASSTGTGGAETQYFGPGTRLLVL.

The gene calls are TRBV7-2 and TRBJ1-2; D possibly corresponds to TRBD1 (5 bases). From germline, CDR1 is SGHTA and CDR2 FQGNSA. The CDR3 contains 14 residues. Trimming shortened V by 5 bases and J by 6 bases, and 16 bases separated the two germline ends. CDR3 residues: CASSVSPGKDGYTF. The CDR3 DNA follows: TGTGCCAGCAGCGTTAGTCCAGGGAAGGATGGCTACACCTTC.

V gene TRBV6-4 combines with J gene TRBJ2-3; weak D call: TRBD1 (5 bases). Trimming shortened V by 3 bases and J by 1 base, and 5 bases separated the two germline ends. Germline-derived CDR1 and CDR2 are MRHNA and SNTAGT. The CDR3 spans 13 residues. CDR3 amino acids: CASSEQGTDTQYF. As DNA, the CDR3 is TGTGCCAGCAGTGAACAGGGCACAGATACGCAGTATTTT.

The genes are TRBV5-4 and TRBJ2-4; tentatively, D is TRBD1 (5 bases). V lost 1 base to trimming and J lost 2 bases, with 7 bases between them. The CDR3 totals 14 residues. The germline V gene has CDR1 SGHNT and CDR2 YYREEE (reference sequence). The CDR3 region is CASSLSGTKNIQYF. Here the CDR3 DNA reads TGTGCCAGCAGCTTGTCAGGGACCAAAAACATTCAGTACTTC.

This clone was picked up a small number of times. The chain joins TRBV9 to TRBJ1-1, with D tentatively TRBD1 (6 bases). The CDR3 is made up of 13 amino acids. Deletions cut 2 bases from V and 5 bases from J, with 10 bases between. Germline CDR1 reads SGDLS; CDR2 reads YYNGEE. CDR3 sequence: CASSVFQGTEAFF. The CDR3 coding sequence is TGTGCCAGCAGCGTGTTCCAGGGGACTGAAGCTTTCTTT. The full variable domain, with the rest looked up from reference TRBV9 and TRBJ1-1, is DSGVTQTPKHLITATGQRVTLRCSPRSGDLSVYWYQQSLDQGLQFLIQYYNGEERAKGNILERFSAQQFPDLHSELNLSSLELGDSALYFCASSVFQGTEAFFGQGTRLTVV.

This sequence joins TRBV30 and TRBJ2-3; TRBD2 is a possible D gene (5 bases). From germline, CDR1 is GTSNPN and CDR2 SVGIG (reference sequence). V lost 4 bases to trimming and J lost 2 bases, with 22 bases between them. The CDR3 loop spans 17 amino acids. The CDR3 region is CAWTPGWERKSTDTQYF. The CDR3 region has the DNA TGTGCCTGGACCCCGGGTTGGGAGCGTAAATCCACAGATACGCAGTATTTT.

The chain joins TRBV5-1 to TRBJ2-7; 8 bases map to TRBD1. V trimming: 3 bases; J trimming: 2 bases; junction bases outside the gene matches: 13. The germline V gene encodes CDR1 SGHRS and CDR2 YFSETQ. The CDR3 totals 17 residues. This CDR3 reads CASSSRSGGTGPYEQYF. CDR3 bases: TGCGCCAGCAGCTCCCGGAGCGGCGGGACAGGACCCTACGAGCAGTACTTC.

This chain uses TRBV28 with TRBJ1-5; D gene unclear. The CDR3 has 15 amino acids. Germline CDR1 is MDHEN and CDR2 is SYDVKM. V was trimmed by 8 bases and J by 2 bases, leaving 16 bases between them. Here the CDR3 reads CASSKRSSRNQPQHF. The CDR3 nucleotides are TGTGCCAGCTCCAAAAGGAGCAGCCGCAATCAGCCCCAGCATTTT.

The V and J genes are TRBV7-6 and TRBJ1-1; D uncertain. Trimming stripped 5 bases from V and 1 base from J, with 14 bases between. This CDR3 is 15 amino acids long. Germline V lookup: CDR1 SGHVS, CDR2 FNYEAQ. Written as DNA, the CDR3 is TGTGCCAGCAGCCCCATCAGGCTTGGGAACACTGAAGCTTTCTTT. It is translated as CASSPIRLGNTEAFF. Together with reference TRBV7-6 and TRBJ1-1, the CDR3 gives the full variable domain: GAGVSQSPRYKVTKRGQDVALRCDPISGHVSLYWYRQALGQGPEFLTYFNYEAQQDKSGLPNDRFSAERPEGSISTLTIQRTEQRDSAMYRCASSPIRLGNTEAFFGQGTRLTVV.

The J gene is TRBJ2-7, the V gene TRBV7-8; 16 bases are a match to TRBD2. The junction had 6 bases not matched to a gene; V was cut back by 4 bases and J by 0 bases. CDR1 and CDR2 from the germline V gene are SGHVS and FQNEAQ. This CDR3 is 18 amino acids long. CDR3 DNA sequence: TGTGCCAGCAGCTCTGGGACTAGCGGGAGGGCCGTCTCCTACGAGCAGTACTTC. Translated, it gives CASSSGTSGRAVSYEQYF.

This clone appeared a few times. The chain recombines TRBV7-3 with TRBJ2-5, with 13 bases fitting TRBD2. The CDR3 extends over 15 amino acids. V shed 5 bases, J shed 4 bases, and the junction held 4 bases outside the gene matches. Germline V lookup: CDR1 SGHTA, CDR2 FQGTGA. CDR3 in DNA: TGTGCCAGCAGCCACGGACTAGCGGGAGTAGAGACCCAGTACTTC. It encodes CASSHGLAGVETQYF.

J is TRBJ2-3 and V is TRBV28, with 14 bases lining up with TRBD2. Trimming removed 4 bases from V and 8 bases from J; junction bases left unmatched: 8. Germline CDR1 reads MDHEN; CDR2 reads SYDVKM. The CDR3 consists of 16 residues. The CDR3 here is CASSSAGLAGGSTQYF. CDR3 sequence (DNA): TGTGCCAGCAGTTCCGCCGGACTAGCGGGAGGAAGTACGCAGTATTTT.

In this sample, this clone turned up once. The chain carries TRBV28 and TRBJ2-5, with 7 bases aligning to TRBD2. Germline V gives CDR1 MDHEN, CDR2 SYDVKM. The CDR3 runs 15 residues. V gave up 4 bases and J gave up 5 bases; unmatched junction bases: 10. DNA of the CDR3: TGTGCCAGCAGTTCGGGCGGACTAGGCCAGGAGACCCAGTACTTC. Translation: CASSSGGLGQETQYF.

CDR3: CASSLWAGYTGELFF. As DNA, the CDR3 is TGTGCCAGCAGTTTATGGGCAGGGTACACCGGGGAGCTGTTTTTT. This sequence joins TRBV27 and TRBJ2-2; weak D call: TRBD1 (5 bases). With 1 base removed from V and 3 bases from J, the gap between germline ends came to 9 bases. Per the germline V gene, CDR1 is MNHEY and CDR2 is SMNVEV (reference sequence). The CDR3 sequence is 15 residues long.

The gene calls are TRBV7-7 and TRBJ2-5; D may be TRBD2 (6 bases). This CDR3 contains 15 residues. Germline V gene sequence: CDR1 SSHAT, CDR2 FNYEAQ (reference sequence). Trimming took 4 bases from V and 5 from J, leaving 17 bases between them. The DNA of the CDR3 is TGTGCCAGCAGCTCAAGCATAGCGGTCGGGGAGACCCAGTACTTC. Protein product: CASSSSIAVGETQYF.

The V call is TRBV9, the J call TRBJ1-1, with TRBD1 matching 9 bases. CDR1 is SGDLS, CDR2 YYNGEE, per germline. V shed 5 bases, J shed 4 bases, and the junction held 9 bases outside the gene matches. The CDR3 is 15 amino acids. CDR3 sequence reads: CASSYTGGAGTEAFF. CDR3 bases: TGTGCCAGCAGTTACACAGGGGGCGCGGGCACTGAAGCTTTCTTT.

The rearrangement links TRBV6-6 to TRBJ1-2; no clear D gene. This CDR3 region has 13 residues. Germline V gene lookup returns CDR1 MNHNY and CDR2 SVGAGI (reference sequence). V gave up 4 bases and J gave up 4 bases, with 10 bases separating them. DNA for the CDR3: TGTGCCAGCAGTTCCCTCGCTACCTATGGCTACACCTTC. It encodes CASSSLATYGYTF.

CDR3 sequence (DNA): TGTGCCAGCAGCCCGACCGGGGGTAGCGGGCAATACAATGAGCAGTTCTTC. This gives the protein CASSPTGGSGQYNEQFF. This sequence joins TRBV3-1 (or the pseudogene TRBV3-2) and TRBJ2-1; 7 nucleotides agree with TRBD2. This CDR3 region has 17 residues. The germline CDR1 and CDR2 sequences are LGHDT and YNNKEL (reference sequence). Unmatched junction bases numbered 13, after V lost 4 bases and J lost 4 bases.

This rearrangement joins TRBV19 to TRBJ1-3; D unclear. The germline V and J ends were trimmed by 3 bases and 4 bases, with 10 bases remaining between them. From germline, CDR1 is LNHDA and CDR2 SQIVND (reference sequence). The CDR3 has 14 residues. The CDR3 region is CASSIGGFGNTIYF. The CDR3 DNA is TGTGCCAGTAGTATCGGCGGCTTCGGAAACACCATATATTTT.

The chain employs TRBV10-2 and TRBJ2-7, with D possibly TRBD1 on 6 matching bases. The CDR3 length is 15 residues. Between the trimmed V and J ends, which lost 1 base and 0 bases, there was a span of 10 bases. Germline V CDR1 and CDR2: WSHSY, SAAADI. CDR3 DNA: TGCGCCAGCAGTGAGTTGGGGGCTAGCTCCTACGAGCAGTACTTC. Translation: CASSELGASSYEQYF.

The chain carries TRBV18 and TRBJ2-5, with D possibly being TRBD1 (5 bases). CDR1 and CDR2 from the germline V gene are KGHSH and LQKENI. Trimming cost V 2 bases and J 1 base, with 8 bases left between them. The CDR3 contains 14 residues. The DNA for the CDR3 is TGTGCCAGCTCACCAGGCCAGGGCCAAGAGACCCAGTACTTC. This translates into CASSPGQGQETQYF.

This chain links TRBV7-8 with TRBJ2-2; 7 bases match TRBD1. This CDR3 has 14 amino acids. Germline CDR1 and CDR2: SGHVS and FQNEAQ. The ends lost 9 bases at V and 4 bases at J; junction bases unmatched: 8. The CDR3 loop reads CASTQGVGTGELFF. CDR3 nucleotide sequence: TGTGCCAGTACCCAGGGGGTGGGCACCGGGGAGCTGTTTTTT.

V is TRBV28 and J is TRBJ1-5, with TRBD1 matching over 12 bases. The CDR3 is 16 amino acids. J lost 6 bases, V lost 6 bases, and 9 bases had no gene match. CDR1 and CDR2 from the germline V gene are MDHEN and SYDVKM. The CDR3 coding sequence is TGTGCCAGCAGGAACACCGGGACAGGGGGCACTCAGCCCCAGCATTTT. Translating gives CASRNTGTGGTQPQHF.

This rearrangement joins TRBV5-1 to TRBJ2-3; 7 bases are shared with TRBD2. The germline gives CDR1 SGHRS, CDR2 YFSETQ. Trimming removed 4 bases from V and 2 bases from J; junction bases left unmatched: 4. The CDR3 has 14 residues. The CDR3 loop is CASSREEDTDTQYF. CDR3 coding DNA: TGCGCCAGCAGCCGGGAGGAGGACACAGATACGCAGTATTTT.

This clone was observed once. J is TRBJ2-2 and V is TRBV7-2; D ambiguous. V lost 3 bases and J 5 bases, leaving 13 bases between the germline ends. The CDR3 spans 15 residues. CDR1 SGHTA and CDR2 FQGNSA come from the germline V gene. This CDR3 reads CASSFQQPGTGELFF. Here the CDR3 DNA reads TGTGCCAGCAGCTTCCAGCAACCCGGGACCGGGGAGCTGTTTTTT.